This passage covers 18 T cell receptor beta chains from one sample sequenced in a study of shared clonotypes between healthy human individuals. Profiled with immunoSEQ multiplex PCR; TCRdb holds only in-frame clones, not every one. Among approximately 530,000 clones, around 95% were seen once, and the ten largest hold nearly 0.065%. The sample consisted of naive CD4+ T cells sorted from blood. Subset here: CD45RA+ positively selected. These receptors were collected from a woman aged 25 to 39 in good health.

The chain employs TRBV10-3 and TRBJ2-1; no clear D. Germline CDR1 ENHRY, CDR2 SYGVKD. The CDR3 spans 14 residues. V was cut by 6 bases and J by 3 bases, with 12 bases left in between. Here the CDR3 reads CAISRTDNYNEQFF. The CDR3 DNA follows: TGTGCCATCAGCCGGACCGACAACTACAATGAGCAGTTCTTC.

The genes are TRBV2 and TRBJ2-7; 8 bases agree with TRBD1. The CDR3 spans 11 residues. The germline V gene has CDR1 SNHLY and CDR2 FYNNEI. V was clipped by 6 bases and J by 6 bases; unmatched bases: 1. In DNA form, the CDR3 reads TGTGCCAGCAGAGACAGGGGCGAGCAGTACTTC. Protein sequence: CASRDRGEQYF.

The chain links TRBV21-1 to TRBJ1-5. TRBV21-1 is a documented pseudogene. The CDR3 covers 14 residues. As DNA, the CDR3 is TGTGCCAGCAGCCCCCGGAGAAGCAATCAGCCCCAGCATTTT. Translation: CASSPRRSNQPQHF.

The chain is built from TRBV28 and TRBJ1-2; D call uncertain. Deletions cut 5 bases from V and 5 bases from J, with 6 bases between. There are 11 residues in the CDR3. Germline CDR1 is MDHEN and CDR2 is SYDVKM. Written as DNA, the CDR3 is TGTGCCAGCAGTACCGTGTATGGCTACACCTTC. Protein: CASSTVYGYTF.

This chain uses TRBV21-1 with TRBJ1-5; TRBD1 is the table's D call, not checked against the DNA. TRBV21-1 is labeled a pseudogene. CDR3 size: 15 residues. CDR3 in amino acids: CASSRPGQGYQPQHF. In nucleotides, the CDR3 is TGTGCCAGCAGCAGACCGGGACAGGGTTATCAGCCCCAGCATTTT.

The DNA of the CDR3 is TGTGCCAGCAGCTCGGGGACACCGTATAGCAATCAGCCCCAGCATTTT. As protein: CASSSGTPYSNQPQHF. The chain uses TRBV5-8 and TRBJ1-5, with D maybe TRBD1 (6 bases). The CDR3 runs 16 residues. Deletions cut 3 bases from V and 0 bases from J, with 13 bases between. Per the germline V gene, CDR1 is SGHTS and CDR2 is YDEGEE.

The CDR3 bases are TGTGCCAGCAGGAATCGGGAGGGATGGTACGAGCAGTACTTC. Translated: CASRNREGWYEQYF. The chain uses TRBV5-6 and TRBJ2-7, with TRBD2 identical over 8 bases. Germline assignment: CDR1 SGHDT and CDR2 YYEEEE. Trimming took 5 bases from V and 4 from J; bases not matched to a gene: 8. The CDR3 consists of 14 residues.

The chain uses TRBV15 and TRBJ2-1; D might be TRBD1 (6 bases). With 0 bases removed from V and 13 bases from J, the gap between germline ends came to 13 bases. This CDR3 spans 13 amino acids. Germline values: CDR1 LNHNV, CDR2 YYDKDF (reference sequence). The CDR3 loop reads CATSRDQGTNQFF. As DNA, the CDR3 is TGTGCCACCAGCAGAGATCAGGGGACCAATCAGTTCTTC.

The chain is built from TRBV27 and TRBJ1-5, with a weak D call TRBD1 (6 bases). Germline CDR1 reads MNHEY; CDR2 reads SMNVEV (reference sequence). V was clipped by 6 bases and J by 0 bases, with 15 bases between them. The CDR3 consists of 16 residues. CDR3 residues: CASSSGTPYSNQPQHF. CDR3 DNA sequence: TGTGCCAGCAGCTCCGGGACACCTTATAGCAATCAGCCCCAGCATTTT.

V and J are TRBV7-9 and TRBJ2-2, with D possibly being TRBD1 (6 bases). V dropped 6 bases and J dropped 1 base, with 18 bases sitting between them. Germline V CDR1 and CDR2: SEHNR, FQNEAQ (reference sequence). CDR3 length equals 17 residues. Here the CDR3 reads CASRPRGGRQNTGELFF. The CDR3 DNA is TGTGCCAGCAGGCCACGTGGGGGCAGGCAGAACACCGGGGAGCTGTTTTTT.

The chain combines TRBV28 with TRBJ1-4; D is perhaps TRBD1 (6 bases). This CDR3 comprises 17 residues. The V end was cut by 5 bases, the J end by 3 bases, with 19 bases between. CDR1 and CDR2 (germline): MDHEN, SYDVKM. CDR3 amino acids: CASSRLRGRGANEKLFF. CDR3 nucleotides: TGTGCCAGCAGTCGCCTTCGGGGGCGCGGGGCTAATGAAAAACTGTTTTTT. Full variable domain (missing parts from reference TRBV28 and TRBJ1-4): DVKVTQSSRYLVKRTGEKVFLECVQDMDHENMFWYRQDPGLGLRLIYFSYDVKMKEKGDIPEGYSVSREKKERFSLILESASTNQTSMYLCASSRLRGRGANEKLFFGSGTQLSVL.

V and J are TRBV29-1 and TRBJ1-5; 7 bases match TRBD1. CDR1 and CDR2 from the germline V gene are SQVTM and ANQGSEA. The junction had 4 bases not matched to a gene; V was cut back by 4 bases and J by 4 bases. CDR3 length: 13 amino acids. The CDR3 spells CSVGQGLNQPQHF. Here the CDR3 DNA reads TGCAGCGTTGGACAGGGCCTAAATCAGCCCCAGCATTTT.

This chain joins TRBV7-9 and TRBJ2-4, with D hard to call. The germline V gene has CDR1 SEHNR and CDR2 FQNEAQ (reference sequence). The CDR3 extends over 13 amino acids. V was clipped by 5 bases and J by 1 base, with 6 bases between them. CDR3 loop: CASSPPAKNIQYF. CDR3 DNA sequence: TGTGCCAGCAGCCCCCCCGCCAAAAACATTCAGTACTTC.

The rearrangement joins TRBV5-5 to TRBJ2-5, with 8 bases fitting TRBD1. Trimming took 4 bases from V and 0 from J; bases not matched to a gene: 5. CDR1 SGHKS and CDR2 YYEKEE come from the germline V gene (reference sequence). The length of the CDR3 is 15 residues. The DNA of the CDR3 is TGTGCCAGCAGCCTTCGACAGGGGTACCAAGAGACCCAGTACTTC. This gives the protein CASSLRQGYQETQYF.

The genes are TRBV7-8 and TRBJ1-5; D unresolved. Per germline, CDR1 SGHVS and CDR2 FQNEAQ. The CDR3 covers 13 residues. V shed 3 bases and J shed 6 bases, with 9 bases lying between them. The CDR3 is CASSLRPSQPQHF. As DNA, the CDR3 is TGTGCCAGCAGCTTGAGGCCGAGTCAGCCCCAGCATTTT.

The rearrangement links TRBV19 to TRBJ2-2; TRBD2 matches at 10 bases. The CDR3 extends over 15 amino acids. CDR1 LNHDA and CDR2 SQIVND come from the germline V gene (reference sequence). V shed 5 bases, J shed 0 bases, and the junction held 0 bases outside the gene matches. The CDR3 bases are TGTGCCAGTAGTGGGACTAGCGCGAACACCGGGGAGCTGTTTTTT. Its protein product is CASSGTSANTGELFF.

V gene TRBV4-1 combines with J gene TRBJ2-5, with D perhaps given as TRBD1 or TRBD2 (7 bases each). This CDR3 has 16 residues. Germline CDR1 MGHRA, CDR2 YSYEKL. Trimming took 5 bases from V and 7 from J, leaving 23 bases between them. The CDR3 region has the DNA TGCGCCAGCAGCGAAAGGGGGCTAGCGGCCCCCGGGACCCAGTACTTC. Protein: CASSERGLAAPGTQYF.

The gene calls are TRBV29-1 and TRBJ1-1; D is ambiguous. The CDR3 is made up of 13 amino acids. Trimming cost V 4 bases and J 1 base, with 10 bases left between them. Germline V gene lookup returns CDR1 SQVTM and CDR2 ANQGSEA. The CDR3 region is CSVATLTNTEAFF. CDR3 nucleotides: TGCAGCGTTGCGACTCTGACGAACACTGAAGCTTTCTTT.